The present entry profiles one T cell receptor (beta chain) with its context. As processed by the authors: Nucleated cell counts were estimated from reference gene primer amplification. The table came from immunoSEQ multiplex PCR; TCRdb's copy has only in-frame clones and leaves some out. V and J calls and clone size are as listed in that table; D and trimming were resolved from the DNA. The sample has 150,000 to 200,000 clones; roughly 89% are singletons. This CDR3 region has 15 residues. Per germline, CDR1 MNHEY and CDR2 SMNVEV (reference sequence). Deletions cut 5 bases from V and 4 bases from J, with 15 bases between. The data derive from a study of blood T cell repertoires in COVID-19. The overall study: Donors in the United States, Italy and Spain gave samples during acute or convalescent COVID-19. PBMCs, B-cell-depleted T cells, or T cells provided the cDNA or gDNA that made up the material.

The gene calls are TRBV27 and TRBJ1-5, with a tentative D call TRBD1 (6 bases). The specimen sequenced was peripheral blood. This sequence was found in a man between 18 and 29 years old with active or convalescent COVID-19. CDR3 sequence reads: CASSTLQGPNQPQHF. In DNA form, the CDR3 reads TGTGCCAGCAGTACCTTACAGGGACCAAATCAGCCCCAGCATTTT.